This T cell receptor beta chain was identified during a study of identifying expanded T cells in peripheral blood. Trimming shortened V by 4 bases and J by 4 bases, and 8 bases separated the two germline ends. The CDR3 sequence is 12 residues long. Germline loops: CDR1 SGHTA, CDR2 FQGNSA. Study-wide results and limits: Clone count variance between approximately two-week samples rose with total template count. Differentially abundant clones: approximately 1.3 between replicates, 15 to 17 at about 13 days, under 25 at four.

The repertoire was sequenced with immunoSEQ multiplex PCR; TCRdb's copy has only in-frame clones and lacks some. Here the sample spans about 130,000 clones, around nine tenths being singletons. As to this clone: Its cognate antigen is unknown.

During the collection period, no donor immune events like infections were recorded. Sample: blood. The sequence was obtained from a person aged 18 to 69 in good health. This chain links TRBV7-2 with TRBJ2-7, with D uncertain. The CDR3, as DNA: TGTGCCAGCAGCTCAAGTTATTACGAGCAGTACTTC. Amino acids: CASSSSYYEQYF. Full variable domain (rest looked up from reference TRBV7-2 and TRBJ2-7): GAGVSQSPSNKVTEKGKDVELRCDPISGHTALYWYRQSLGQGLEFLIYFQGNSAPDKSGLPSDRFSAERTGGSVSTLTIQRTQQEDSAVYLCASSSSYYEQYFGPGTRLTVT.